Listed below are T cell receptor beta chains from one sample, sequenced in a study of T cells after yellow fever vaccination. TCRdb fed the 5' RACE reads into MiXCR, producing one record per CDR3 protein. The profile shows about 310,000 distinct CDR3 sequences, around 3.6% of them singletons. The material sequenced was PBMCs, taken on the day of the yellow fever booster vaccination. These receptors all stem from a man in his late teens or twenties who received the YFV17D yellow fever vaccine. Both conserved end residues are part of each CDR3. Fields, in order: J gene, V gene, clone size, D gene, CDR3 protein, CDR3 DNA. The D gene is left open where the match is weak. Some rows mark clone size as missing; the rest say once, few, many or name a class of expanded clone.

j_call: TRBJ2-1
v_call: TRBV4-1
clone_size: many
d_call: .
cdr3_aa: CASSQVGGPAREQFF
cdr3_nt: TGCGCCAGCAGCCAAGTGGGGGGGCCCGCCCGCGAGCAGTTCTTC

j_call: TRBJ2-3
v_call: TRBV30
clone_size: few
d_call: TRBD2
cdr3_aa: CARGLAGSNTQYF
cdr3_nt: TGTGCCCGGGGACTAGCGGGATCAAATACGCAGTATTTT

j_call: TRBJ2-1
v_call: TRBV11-2
clone_size: .
d_call: TRBD1
cdr3_aa: CASRDWTGENNEQFF
cdr3_nt: TGTGCCAGCAGGGATTGGACAGGGGAAAACAATGAGCAGTTCTTC

j_call: TRBJ2-5
v_call: TRBV24-1
clone_size: .
d_call: .
cdr3_aa: CATSDSETQETQYF
cdr3_nt: TGTGCCACCAGTGACTCAGAAACCCAAGAGACCCAGTACTTC

j_call: TRBJ2-2
v_call: TRBV5-1
clone_size: many
d_call: TRBD1
cdr3_aa: CASSFGTDPSLAGELFF
cdr3_nt: TGCGCCAGCAGCTTCGGGACAGACCCCTCTTTGGCCGGGGAGCTGTTTTTT

j_call: TRBJ2-5
v_call: TRBV29-1
clone_size: many
d_call: .
cdr3_aa: CSAQDGGWETQYF
cdr3_nt: TGCAGCGCCCAGGACGGAGGGTGGGAGACCCAGTACTTC

j_call: TRBJ2-7
v_call: TRBV6-4
clone_size: .
d_call: TRBD1
cdr3_aa: CASSDPLTGGPYEQYF
cdr3_nt: TGTGCCAGCAGTGACCCCCTGACAGGGGGCCCCTACGAGCAGTACTTC

j_call: TRBJ2-5
v_call: TRBV20-1
clone_size: .
d_call: TRBD2
cdr3_aa: CSARVTMTSGLQETQYF
cdr3_nt: TGCAGTGCTAGAGTGACCATGACTAGCGGCCTACAAGAGACCCAGTACTTC

j_call: TRBJ1-1
v_call: TRBV18
clone_size: .
d_call: .
cdr3_aa: CASSLNLVAEAFF
cdr3_nt: TGTGCCAGCTCATTGAACCTGGTTGCTGAAGCTTTCTTT

j_call: TRBJ2-3
v_call: TRBV6-5
clone_size: .
d_call: TRBD2
cdr3_aa: CASSLRGGPTDTQYF
cdr3_nt: TGTGCCAGCAGTTTACGGGGGGGCCCGACAGATACGCAGTATTTT

j_call: TRBJ2-6
v_call: TRBV19
clone_size: few
d_call: .
cdr3_aa: CASSVQGKGANVLTF
cdr3_nt: TGTGCCAGTAGTGTACAGGGTAAAGGGGCCAACGTCCTGACTTTC

j_call: TRBJ2-5
v_call: TRBV14
clone_size: .
d_call: TRBD2
cdr3_aa: CASSVAGVQETQYF
cdr3_nt: TGTGCCAGCAGCGTAGCGGGGGTCCAAGAGACCCAGTACTTC

j_call: TRBJ1-2
v_call: TRBV19
clone_size: .
d_call: .
cdr3_aa: CASSTLEGVGGYTF
cdr3_nt: TGTGCCAGTAGTACCCTGGAGGGTGTGGGAGGCTACACCTTC

j_call: TRBJ2-1
v_call: TRBV19
clone_size: .
d_call: TRBD1
cdr3_aa: CASRGTTGWGEQFF
cdr3_nt: TGTGCCAGTAGGGGGACGACAGGGTGGGGTGAGCAGTTCTTC

j_call: TRBJ2-5
v_call: TRBV5-4
clone_size: .
d_call: .
cdr3_aa: CASHPRGQLQETQYF
cdr3_nt: TGTGCCAGCCACCCTCGGGGACAACTCCAAGAGACCCAGTACTTC

j_call: TRBJ1-2
v_call: TRBV5-8
clone_size: .
d_call: .
cdr3_aa: CASSPPALEVYGYTF
cdr3_nt: TGTGCCAGCAGCCCCCCGGCCCTAGAGGTCTATGGCTACACCTTC

j_call: TRBJ1-1
v_call: TRBV2
clone_size: many
d_call: .
cdr3_aa: CASSGLGVQAFF
cdr3_nt: TGTGCCAGCAGTGGGTTGGGGGTTCAGGCTTTCTTT

j_call: TRBJ2-5
v_call: TRBV6-5
clone_size: .
d_call: .
cdr3_aa: CASSYELPLGQETQYF
cdr3_nt: TGTGCCAGCAGTTACGAGCTTCCTCTGGGGCAAGAGACCCAGTACTTC

j_call: TRBJ2-5
v_call: TRBV2
clone_size: many
d_call: .
cdr3_aa: CASNQLDQETQYF
cdr3_nt: TGTGCCAGCAATCAGCTAGACCAAGAGACCCAGTACTTC

j_call: TRBJ2-1
v_call: TRBV20-1
clone_size: few
d_call: .
cdr3_aa: CSAGPATGSPEQFF
cdr3_nt: TGCAGTGCTGGGCCGGCCACAGGGAGTCCTGAGCAGTTCTTC

j_call: TRBJ2-5
v_call: TRBV5-1
clone_size: many
d_call: .
cdr3_aa: CASSPGGMLGETQYF
cdr3_nt: TGCGCCAGCAGTCCAGGGGGGATGTTAGGGGAGACCCAGTACTTC

j_call: TRBJ1-6
v_call: TRBV7-8
clone_size: .
d_call: TRBD1
cdr3_aa: CASSPGQDSPLHF
cdr3_nt: TGTGCCAGCAGCCCGGGACAGGATTCACCCCTCCACTTT

j_call: TRBJ2-1
v_call: TRBV7-9
clone_size: many
d_call: TRBD2
cdr3_aa: CASSSARAGDHNEQFF
cdr3_nt: TGTGCCAGCAGCTCGGCTAGAGCGGGGGATCATAATGAGCAGTTCTTC

j_call: TRBJ1-4
v_call: TRBV7-8
clone_size: .
d_call: TRBD1
cdr3_aa: CASSPGQGTNEKLFF
cdr3_nt: TGTGCCAGCAGCCCCGGACAGGGAACTAATGAAAAACTGTTTTTT

j_call: TRBJ1-2
v_call: TRBV28
clone_size: few
d_call: .
cdr3_aa: CASSFSRGYTF
cdr3_nt: TGTGCCAGCAGTTTTTCCCGTGGCTACACCTTC

j_call: TRBJ2-1
v_call: TRBV20-1
clone_size: .
d_call: .
cdr3_aa: CSVRDLKSQFF
cdr3_nt: TGCAGTGTCAGAGATCTAAAGTCTCAGTTCTTC

j_call: TRBJ2-3
v_call: TRBV7-9
clone_size: many
d_call: .
cdr3_aa: CASSPRRLQDTDTQYF
cdr3_nt: TGTGCCAGCAGCCCCAGGCGACTGCAGGACACAGATACGCAGTATTTT

j_call: TRBJ1-3
v_call: TRBV5-1
clone_size: many
d_call: .
cdr3_aa: CASSLRTGGNTIYF
cdr3_nt: TGCGCCAGCAGCTTAAGGACGGGGGGAAACACCATATATTTT

j_call: TRBJ2-2
v_call: TRBV5-1
clone_size: many
d_call: TRBD1
cdr3_aa: CASSVTGVGELFF
cdr3_nt: TGCGCCAGTTCCGTTACAGGGGTCGGGGAGCTGTTTTTT

j_call: TRBJ2-7
v_call: TRBV10-3
clone_size: many
d_call: .
cdr3_aa: CAITGPPSGEQYF
cdr3_nt: TGTGCCATCACTGGCCCTCCCTCGGGAGAGCAGTACTTC

j_call: TRBJ2-3
v_call: TRBV4-1
clone_size: few
d_call: TRBD2
cdr3_aa: CASSPLNSGGAREEQYF
cdr3_nt: TGCGCCAGCAGCCCCCTGAATAGCGGGGGGGCGAGGGAGGAGCAGTATTTT

j_call: TRBJ2-1
v_call: TRBV12-3/TRBV12-4
clone_size: few
d_call: TRBD2
cdr3_aa: CASSLAGLAGGYNEQFF
cdr3_nt: TGTGCCAGCAGTTTAGCCGGCCTAGCGGGGGGGTACAATGAGCAGTTCTTC

j_call: TRBJ2-1
v_call: TRBV20-1
clone_size: many
d_call: .
cdr3_aa: CSANSYNEQFF
cdr3_nt: TGCAGTGCTAACAGCTACAATGAGCAGTTCTTC

j_call: TRBJ2-5
v_call: TRBV5-1
clone_size: few
d_call: TRBD2
cdr3_aa: CASSLAGLAGGLQETQYF
cdr3_nt: TGCGCCAGCAGCTTGGCGGGACTAGCGGGGGGTCTCCAAGAGACCCAGTACTTC

j_call: TRBJ1-2
v_call: TRBV7-2
clone_size: many
d_call: .
cdr3_aa: CASSLVTSSRRTGGGYTF
cdr3_nt: TGTGCCAGCAGCTTAGTTACTTCGTCGCGGCGAACCGGGGGGGGCTACACCTTC

j_call: TRBJ1-1
v_call: TRBV5-6
clone_size: many
d_call: .
cdr3_aa: CASSLFGGTEAFF
cdr3_nt: TGTGCCAGCAGCTTGTTTGGGGGCACTGAAGCTTTCTTT

j_call: TRBJ2-7
v_call: TRBV20-1
clone_size: few
d_call: .
cdr3_aa: CSATQRAGLDEQYF
cdr3_nt: TGCAGTGCGACACAGCGGGCAGGGCTGGACGAGCAGTACTTC